This TCR beta chain was recovered during a study of blood T cell repertoires in COVID-19 (dated by TCRdb to about 2020). The study in broad terms: Collaborator samples came from the United States, Italy and Spain and covered acute and convalescent phases of COVID-19. The prospective study material was composed of cDNA or gDNA derived from T cells, B-cell-depleted T cells, or PBMCs. Deeply sampled blood TCRbeta repertoires from subjects exposed to, actively infected with, or recovered from COVID-19 were included in the dataset. The repertoires were released in a freely available public database meant as a resource for research on the immune response to SARS-CoV-2. Samples came from the ongoing ImmuneRACE study (first 160 participants) plus 1,254 subjects from 6 global collaborators. A de-identified subject ID, COVID-19 status, age in years and sex were almost always included in the sample metadata. Where available, HLA class I and class II types were obtained from metadata supplied by the sample provider rather than from assay-based typing. Points the paper makes about the study in general: The amount of clinical and demographic metadata varied by source and participant and was provided uncurated.

The germline V gene encodes CDR1 MDHEN and CDR2 SYDVKM. The CDR3 starts with the cysteine, ends with the phenylalanine, and has 13 residues. The retained sequence is limited to the CDR3, 39 bases, with the frame set at the first base. Trimming accounts for 6 bases at V and 2 bases at J, while the number of junction bases matched to no gene is 3. In the prospective study, participants were roughly 18 to 90 years old, resided in about two dozen geographic areas of the United States, and were enrolled through a virtual design. In the prospective study, participants were assigned to cohorts based on the clinical history participants reported in a screening survey and a study questionnaire. For ImmuneRACE Cohort 3, a participant was defined as recovered based on two consecutive negative NP/OP PCR tests, clearance by a healthcare professional, or resolution of symptoms. Mobile phlebotomists in the prospective study collected whole blood, serum and a nasopharyngeal or oropharyngeal swab from every participant. Prospective study participants could optionally give additional blood draws and questionnaires over an approximately 2-month period. Before DNA extraction, blood samples from the prospective study were shipped at room temperature or frozen.

This clone is termed medium-sized (0.01 to 0.1%). What this receptor recognizes is not known. No much larger clone is present one base from it, and per-base qualities are unavailable. TCRbeta CDR3 regions were amplified from genomic DNA by means of the immunoSEQ Assay, a bias-controlled multiplex PCR. The published analysis was carried out like this. Nucleated cell counts per sample were estimated from amplification of reference gene primers within the assay. To quantify the absolute abundance of each unique TCRbeta CDR3 rearrangement, sequence reads were collapsed and filtered. For each sample, productive Simpson clonality was calculated as the square root of Simpson's diversity index over productive rearrangements. TCRdb mirrors the immuneACCESS table, restricted to in-frame sequences. Some clones are absent from its copies; in checked studies, under half trace to an unresolved V gene, and the reason for the others is unknown. V and J calls and clone size are copied from that table; D and trimming were computed from the DNA. For this sample there are roughly 180,000 clones; roughly 84% appear just once. The biggest ten clones account for approximately 12% of the sample.

Sequenced material: PBMCs or T cells enriched from blood (not recorded which). This receptor was taken from a woman in her fifties or sixties who had recovered from COVID-19. The V and J segments used are TRBV28 and TRBJ2-5; 7 central nucleotides agree with TRBD1. The sequence in DNA is TGTGCCAGCAGCCCAGGGGGTCAAGAGACCCAGTACTTC. Its protein reads: CASSPGGQETQYF.